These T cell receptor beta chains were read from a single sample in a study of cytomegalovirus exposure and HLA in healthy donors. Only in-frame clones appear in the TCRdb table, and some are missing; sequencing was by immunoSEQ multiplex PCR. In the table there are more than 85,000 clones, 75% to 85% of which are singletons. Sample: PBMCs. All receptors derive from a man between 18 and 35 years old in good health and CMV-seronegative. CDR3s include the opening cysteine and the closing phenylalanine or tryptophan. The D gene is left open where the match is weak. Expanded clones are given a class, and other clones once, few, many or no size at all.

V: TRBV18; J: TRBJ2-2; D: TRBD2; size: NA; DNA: TGTGCCAGCTCACCACCGAAACGACTAGCGGAGAACACCGGGGAGCTGTTTTTT; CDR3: CASSPPKRLAENTGELFF
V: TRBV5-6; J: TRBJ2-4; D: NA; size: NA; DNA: TGTGCCAGCAGCGCCGGGGTAGCCAAAAACATTCAGTACTTC; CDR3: CASSAGVAKNIQYF
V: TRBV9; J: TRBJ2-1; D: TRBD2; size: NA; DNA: TGTGCCAGCAGCGGCGCTAGCGGGAGGGGTTCCTACAATGAGCAGTTCTTC; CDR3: CASSGASGRGSYNEQFF
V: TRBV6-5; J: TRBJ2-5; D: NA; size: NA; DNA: TGTGCCAGCGGGACTCAAGAGACCCAGTACTTC; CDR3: CASGTQETQYF
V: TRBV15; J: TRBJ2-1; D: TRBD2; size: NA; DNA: TGTGCCACCAGCAGAGAGCTAGCGGGAGGGGAGGACAATGAGCAGTTCTTC; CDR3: CATSRELAGGEDNEQFF
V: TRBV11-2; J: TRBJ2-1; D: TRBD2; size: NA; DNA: TGTGCCAGCAGCTACCCGGGACTAGCGGGAGGCGCCAATGAGCAGTTCTTC; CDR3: CASSYPGLAGGANEQFF
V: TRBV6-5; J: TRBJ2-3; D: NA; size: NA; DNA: TGTGCCAGCCGCGAAAGGACGGGAACAGATACGCAGTATTTT; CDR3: CASRERTGTDTQYF
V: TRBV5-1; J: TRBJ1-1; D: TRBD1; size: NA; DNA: TGCGCCAGCAGCTTCGGACAGGGGGATCCTGAAGCTTTCTTT; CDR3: CASSFGQGDPEAFF
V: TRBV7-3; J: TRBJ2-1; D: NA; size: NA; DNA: TGTGCCAGCAGCCCCGGACGGGTTCCAGGGCCGGAGAATGAGCAGTTCTTC; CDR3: CASSPGRVPGPENEQFF
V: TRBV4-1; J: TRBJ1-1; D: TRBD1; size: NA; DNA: TGCGCCAGCAGCCTGGGACAGGTGAACACTGAAGCTTTCTTT; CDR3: CASSLGQVNTEAFF
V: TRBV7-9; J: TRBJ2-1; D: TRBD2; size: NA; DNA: TGTGCCAGCAGCTGGTCAGCGGGAGAGGTCTACAATGAGCAGTTCTTC; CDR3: CASSWSAGEVYNEQFF
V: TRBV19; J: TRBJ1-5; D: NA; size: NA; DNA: TGTGCCAGTAGTCTTGAGTTTAGCAATCAGCCCCAGCATTTT; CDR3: CASSLEFSNQPQHF
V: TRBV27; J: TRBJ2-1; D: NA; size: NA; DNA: TGTGCCAGCAGGGTTTCTAGCGCCAACTCCTACAATGAGCAGTTCTTC; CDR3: CASRVSSANSYNEQFF
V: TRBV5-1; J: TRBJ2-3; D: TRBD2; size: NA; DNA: TGCGCCAGCAGCTGGGACAAACTAGCGGGAGGGGGCGTCACCGATACGCAGTATTTT; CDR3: CASSWDKLAGGGVTDTQYF
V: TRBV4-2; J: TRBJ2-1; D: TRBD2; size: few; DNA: TGTGCCAGCAGCCAAGTCAGTCGACTAGCGGGGTTCTACAATGAGCAGTTCTTC; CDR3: CASSQVSRLAGFYNEQFF
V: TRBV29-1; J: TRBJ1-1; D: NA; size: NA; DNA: TGCAGCGTTGAAGTGGACAGTTCGAACACTGAAGCTTTCTTT; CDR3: CSVEVDSSNTEAFF
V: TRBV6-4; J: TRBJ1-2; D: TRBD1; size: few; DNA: TGTGCCAGCAGTCCACAGGGGGTAGGGCATGGCTACACCTTC; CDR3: CASSPQGVGHGYTF
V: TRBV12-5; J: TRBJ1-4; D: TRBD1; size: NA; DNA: TGTGCTAGTGGTCGACAGGGCACAACTAATGAAAAACTGTTTTTT; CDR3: CASGRQGTTNEKLFF
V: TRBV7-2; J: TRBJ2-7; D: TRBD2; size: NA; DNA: TGTGCCAGCAGCCCTATCGGACTAGCGGGAGTTTACGACGAGCAGTACTTC; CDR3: CASSPIGLAGVYDEQYF
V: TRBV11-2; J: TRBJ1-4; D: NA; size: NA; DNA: TGTGCCAGCAGCTTAGGAGACAGGTTAGGTGAAAAACTGTTTTTT; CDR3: CASSLGDRLGEKLFF
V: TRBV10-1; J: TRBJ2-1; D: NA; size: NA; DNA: TGCGCCAACGCACCCCTGGCGGGATCTTACAATGAGCAGTTCTTC; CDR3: CANAPLAGSYNEQFF
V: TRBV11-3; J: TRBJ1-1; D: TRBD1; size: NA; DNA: TGTGCCAGCAGCTCCCGGACAGGGCCCATGAACACTGAAGCTTTCTTT; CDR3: CASSSRTGPMNTEAFF
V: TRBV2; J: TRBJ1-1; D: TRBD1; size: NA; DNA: TGTGCCAGCAGGGGACAGCCGAACACTGAAGCTTTCTTT; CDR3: CASRGQPNTEAFF
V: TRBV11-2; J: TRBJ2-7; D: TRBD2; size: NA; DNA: TGTGCCAGCTCGACTAGCGGGAGGTCCTACGAGCAGTACTTC; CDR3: CASSTSGRSYEQYF
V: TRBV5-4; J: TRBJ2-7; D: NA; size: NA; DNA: TGTGCCAGCAGCTTGGTGTCTGACAATTACGAGCAGTACTTC; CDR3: CASSLVSDNYEQYF
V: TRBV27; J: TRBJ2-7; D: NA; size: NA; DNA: TGTGCCAGCAGTCACACAACAGGGTTGACCGAGCAGTACTTC; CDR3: CASSHTTGLTEQYF
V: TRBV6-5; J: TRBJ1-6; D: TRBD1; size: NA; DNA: TGTGCCAGCAGTTACTCGACAGGGTTAAGGGCACCCCTCCACTTT; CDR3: CASSYSTGLRAPLHF
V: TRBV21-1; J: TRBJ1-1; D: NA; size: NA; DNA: TGTGCCAGCAGCAAGGTAGAGGACACGAACACTGAAGCTTTCTTT; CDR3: CASSKVEDTNTEAFF
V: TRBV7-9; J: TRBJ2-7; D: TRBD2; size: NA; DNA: TGTTCCAGCAGCTTAGTGGGCGGGAGCGCCTACGAGCAGTACTTC; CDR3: CSSSLVGGSAYEQYF
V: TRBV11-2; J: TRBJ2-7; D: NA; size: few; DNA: TGTGCCAGCAGCGGGAGTTCCTACGAGCAGTACTTC; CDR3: CASSGSSYEQYF
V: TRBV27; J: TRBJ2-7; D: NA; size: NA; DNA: TGTGCCAGCAGTTTGGAGGGGCTAAGCTACGAGCAGTACTTC; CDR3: CASSLEGLSYEQYF
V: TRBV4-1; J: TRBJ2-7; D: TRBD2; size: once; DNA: TGCGCCAGCAGCGAGGGGAGGGACGAGCAGTACTTC; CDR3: CASSEGRDEQYF
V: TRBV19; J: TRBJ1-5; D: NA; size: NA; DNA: TGTGCCAGTATGCCTGTGGGAGGGCTCAATCAGCCCCAGCATTTT; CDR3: CASMPVGGLNQPQHF
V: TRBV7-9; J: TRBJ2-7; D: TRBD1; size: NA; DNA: TGTGCCAGCAGCCTCGGGGACAGGGTGAACGAGCAGTACTTC; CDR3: CASSLGDRVNEQYF
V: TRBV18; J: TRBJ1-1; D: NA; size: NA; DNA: TGTGCCAGCTCACCGACAGAAGCCTCGTGGACTGAAGCTTTCTTT; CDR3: CASSPTEASWTEAFF
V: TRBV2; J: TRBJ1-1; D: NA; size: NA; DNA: TGTGCCAGCAGTGAAGTGGCCAGACCGGGGGAGAAAGCTTTCTTT; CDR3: CASSEVARPGEKAFF
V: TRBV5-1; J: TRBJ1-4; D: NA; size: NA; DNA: TGCGCCAGCAGCTCCGCACTTAATGAAAAACTGTTTTTT; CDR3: CASSSALNEKLFF
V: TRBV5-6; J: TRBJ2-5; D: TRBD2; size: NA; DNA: TGTGCCAGCAGTCCTCGGGGGGTGGAGGAGACCCAGTACTTC; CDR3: CASSPRGVEETQYF
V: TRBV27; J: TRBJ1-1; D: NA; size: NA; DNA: TGTGCCAGCAGTTTCTCGCGGGTGACAGAAGCTTTCTTT; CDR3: CASSFSRVTEAFF